The next 4 T cell receptor beta chains were all read from a single sample in a study of blood T cells in healthy people across ages. Combining a sample-barcoded 5' primer with a J-beta primer mix, a second PCR ran for about 6 to 12 cycles. MiXCR, run by TCRdb on the 5' RACE reads, gives a single entry per CDR3 protein. The sample carries 2 million or so distinct CDR3 sequences, 49% recorded once. Sequenced input: blood. Source of these receptors: a woman aged 40-49 years in good health.

In its sample, this clonotype was seen a few times. The chain recombines TRBV12-3 or TRBV12-4 with TRBJ2-7; D is perhaps TRBD2 (5 bases). The CDR3 is 13 amino acids. Trimming pared 6 bases from V and 6 bases from J, leaving 15 bases between. CDR3 sequence: CASSLVGSREQYF. As DNA, the CDR3 is TGTGCCAGCAGCCTGGTAGGGAGTCGCGAGCAGTACTTC.

This rearrangement joins TRBV6-2 or TRBV6-3 to TRBJ2-1; 7 positions agree with TRBD2. The CDR3 spans 17 residues. J was trimmed by 7 bases and V by 6 bases; bases with no gene match: 18. Germline CDR1 reads MNHEY; CDR2 reads SVGEGT. The chain's CDR3 is CASRELAGDLRWNEQFF. CDR3 nucleotide sequence: TGTGCCAGCAGGGAACTGGCGGGGGACCTTCGCTGGAATGAGCAGTTCTTC.

In the case of this clonotype: Germline is not matched at one junction end, which may reflect a read error. The chain combines TRBV4-2 with TRBJ1-5; no reliable D call. CDR3 size: 15 residues. Per germline, CDR1 LGHNA and CDR2 YNFKEQ. The CDR3 DNA is TGTGTCAGCAGCCACCCCGGGGATCCTAATCAGCCCCAGCATTTT. It encodes CVSSHPGDPNQPQHF.

The V gene is TRBV4-3, the J gene TRBJ2-7; TRBD2 might be the D (5 bases). From germline, CDR1 is LGHNA and CDR2 YSLEER. Trimming pared 1 base from V and 7 bases from J, leaving 20 bases between. This CDR3 has 16 residues. The CDR3 protein is CASSQGRRASYNEQYF. In DNA form, the CDR3 reads TGCGCCAGCAGCCAAGGGAGGCGGGCCTCCTACAATGAGCAGTACTTC.